Listed here are 10 T cell receptor beta chains from one sample, sequenced in a study of blood T cell repertoires in COVID-19. Generated by immunoSEQ multiplex PCR, the TCRdb table keeps only in-frame clones and is missing some. In the table there are just over 250,000 clones, approximately 79% of which are singletons. The sequencing sample was made of PBMCs or T cells enriched from blood (not recorded which). The receptors shown here come from a man younger than 40 with acute COVID-19.

The chain couples TRBV5-6 to TRBJ1-2, with 11 bases matching TRBD1. The CDR3 totals 15 residues. V dropped 0 bases and J dropped 4; count of bases not matched to a gene: 2. Germline V lookup: CDR1 SGHDT, CDR2 YYEEEE. The CDR3, as DNA: TGTGCCAGCAGCTTGGGGACAGGGGGCATCTATGGCTACACCTTC. It codes for CASSLGTGGIYGYTF.

As for this clone: At one end, the junction sequence differs from germline, possibly due to a read error. V gene TRBV20-1 combines with J gene TRBJ1-4; 8 bases are a match to TRBD1. The CDR3 totals 10 residues. Per germline, CDR1 DFQATT and CDR2 SNEGSKA (reference sequence). The chain's CDR3 is CSAIDRGMIF. The CDR3 coding sequence is TGCAGTGCTATCGACAGGGGTATGATTTTT.

V is TRBV4-3 and J is TRBJ2-1, with 11 bases fitting TRBD2. Germline assignment: CDR1 LGHNA and CDR2 YSLEER. CDR3 size: 16 residues. J lost 7 bases, V lost 1 base, and 6 bases had no gene match. Here the CDR3 reads CASSQAGSGRVNEQFF. DNA for the CDR3: TGCGCCAGCAGCCAAGCGGGTAGCGGGAGGGTTAATGAGCAGTTCTTC.

The rearrangement uses TRBV6-6 and TRBJ1-2; no reliable D call. The germline gives CDR1 MNHNY, CDR2 SVGAGI (reference sequence). The CDR3 length is 14 residues. Trimming pared 0 bases from V and 4 bases from J, leaving 9 bases between. The CDR3 loop reads CASSYSTEFYGYTF. For the CDR3, the DNA is TGTGCCAGCAGTTACTCTACAGAGTTCTATGGCTACACCTTC.

The V gene is TRBV29-1, the J gene TRBJ2-1, with 11 positions matching TRBD2. The V segment lost 4 bases and the J segment 7 bases; nucleotides outside the gene matches: 6. This CDR3 is 14 amino acids long. Germline CDR1 is SQVTM and CDR2 is ANQGSEA. DNA of the CDR3: TGCAGCGTTGCCGGGACTAGCGGCCTTAATGAGCAGTTCTTC. Amino acid sequence: CSVAGTSGLNEQFF.

The rearrangement joins TRBV27 to TRBJ2-3; 11 bases agree with TRBD1. The CDR3 length is 14 residues. The germline V gene has CDR1 MNHEY and CDR2 SMNVEV (reference sequence). With V trimmed by 6 bases and J by 4 bases, 3 bases remained unmatched. CDR3: CASSWTGGPDTQYF. The CDR3 DNA reads TGTGCCAGCAGCTGGACAGGGGGCCCAGATACGCAGTATTTT.

This clone was observed a handful of times. The chain carries TRBV4-1 and TRBJ1-3; D might be TRBD1 (5 bases). The germline V and J ends were trimmed by 1 base and 4 bases, with 11 bases remaining between them. Germline V gene lookup returns CDR1 MGHRA and CDR2 YSYEKL. This CDR3 region has 15 residues. Here the CDR3 reads CASSQGQQVGNTIYF. In DNA, the CDR3 is TGCGCCAGCAGCCAAGGTCAACAGGTCGGAAACACCATATATTTT.

The chain links TRBV10-3 to TRBJ2-3; 11 bases line up with TRBD2. The germline V gene has CDR1 ENHRY and CDR2 SYGVKD. This CDR3 is built from 14 residues. V dropped 10 bases and J dropped 2; count of bases not matched to a gene: 5. The CDR3 bases are TGTGCCACGAGGACTAGCGGGTCCACAGATACGCAGTATTTT. Translated, it gives CATRTSGSTDTQYF.

This chain links TRBV6-2 or TRBV6-3 with TRBJ2-7; 7 bases match TRBD1. Germline V gives CDR1 MNHEY, CDR2 SVGEGT. The CDR3 runs 15 residues. J was trimmed by 3 bases and V by 6 bases; bases with no gene match: 11. CDR3 sequence reads: CASSPGSTGRYEQYV. In nucleotides, the CDR3 is TGTGCCAGCAGCCCCGGGTCGACAGGGCGCTACGAGCAGTACGTC.

The rearrangement joins TRBV7-9 to TRBJ1-5; tentative D call: TRBD1 (6 bases). The V gene's germline CDR1 is SEHNR and CDR2 FQNEAQ (reference sequence). V dropped 5 bases and J dropped 5 bases, with 10 bases sitting between them. The CDR3 covers 13 residues. Here the CDR3 reads CASSTDRHQPQHF. CDR3 coding DNA: TGTGCCAGCAGCACTGACAGGCATCAGCCCCAGCATTTT.